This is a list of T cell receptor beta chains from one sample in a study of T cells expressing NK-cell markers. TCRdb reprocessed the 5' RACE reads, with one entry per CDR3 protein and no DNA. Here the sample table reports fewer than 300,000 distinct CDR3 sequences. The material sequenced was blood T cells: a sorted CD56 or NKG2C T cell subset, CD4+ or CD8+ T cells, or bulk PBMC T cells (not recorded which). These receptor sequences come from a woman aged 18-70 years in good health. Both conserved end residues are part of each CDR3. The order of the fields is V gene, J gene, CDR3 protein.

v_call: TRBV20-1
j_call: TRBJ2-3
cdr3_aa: CSARVATRRDTQYF

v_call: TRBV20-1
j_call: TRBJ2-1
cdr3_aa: CSARENSRKEQFF

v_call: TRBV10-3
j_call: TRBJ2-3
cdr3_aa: CAIRETADTQYF

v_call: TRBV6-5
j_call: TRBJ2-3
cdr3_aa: CASSSSGGAEYF

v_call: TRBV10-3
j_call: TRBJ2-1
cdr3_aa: CAISASHAEQFF

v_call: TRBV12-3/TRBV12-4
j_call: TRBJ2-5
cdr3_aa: CASSYSNPSRETQYF

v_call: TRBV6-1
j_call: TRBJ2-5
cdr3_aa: CASNLAGAGETQYF

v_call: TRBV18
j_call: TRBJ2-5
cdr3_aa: CASSKGFQGQETQYF

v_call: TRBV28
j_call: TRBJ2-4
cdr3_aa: CATFGRAGNIQYF

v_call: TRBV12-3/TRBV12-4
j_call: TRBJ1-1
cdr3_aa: CASSALVGTTEAFF

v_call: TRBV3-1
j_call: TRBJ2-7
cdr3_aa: CASSQAGYYEQYF

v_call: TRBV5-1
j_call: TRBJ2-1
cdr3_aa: CASSARQGWDEQFF

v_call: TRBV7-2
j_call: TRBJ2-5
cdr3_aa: CASSFNKETQYF

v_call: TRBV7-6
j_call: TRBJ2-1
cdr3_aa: CASSLAREQFF

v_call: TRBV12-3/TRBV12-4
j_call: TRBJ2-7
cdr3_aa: CASSPPGQGADEQYF